This T cell receptor beta chain was obtained from a study of CD8 T cells in ankylosing spondylitis. Study observations and caveats: Characteristic of ankylosing spondylitis blood, it appeared, was a TCR beta motif comprising 7 to 9 highly homologous variants. Significant enrichment of disease-linked clones was reported in matched ankylosing spondylitis synovial fluid. Disease-linked clones were found to be CD8+ and relatively rare in peripheral blood.

One entry per CDR3 protein results from TCRdb running MiXCR on the 5' RACE reads. The data hold about 200,000 distinct CDR3 sequences, with over 10% observed a single time. Comment on this clonotype: As yet, its antigen is unknown.

V shed 4 bases, J shed 1 base, and the junction held 6 bases outside the gene matches. Germline lookup yields CDR1 MGHRA and CDR2 YSYEKL. The CDR3 is 16 residues long. Sequenced: blood, either unsorted or a sorted T cell fraction (not recorded which). The sequence was collected from a male donor with ankylosing spondylitis or in good health (not recorded which). J is TRBJ2-3 and V is TRBV4-1; TRBD2 agrees at 9 bases. CDR3 in amino acids: CASSRLAGVGTDTQYF. The CDR3 nucleotides are TGCGCCAGCAGCCGATTAGCGGGAGTGGGCACAGATACGCAGTATTTT.